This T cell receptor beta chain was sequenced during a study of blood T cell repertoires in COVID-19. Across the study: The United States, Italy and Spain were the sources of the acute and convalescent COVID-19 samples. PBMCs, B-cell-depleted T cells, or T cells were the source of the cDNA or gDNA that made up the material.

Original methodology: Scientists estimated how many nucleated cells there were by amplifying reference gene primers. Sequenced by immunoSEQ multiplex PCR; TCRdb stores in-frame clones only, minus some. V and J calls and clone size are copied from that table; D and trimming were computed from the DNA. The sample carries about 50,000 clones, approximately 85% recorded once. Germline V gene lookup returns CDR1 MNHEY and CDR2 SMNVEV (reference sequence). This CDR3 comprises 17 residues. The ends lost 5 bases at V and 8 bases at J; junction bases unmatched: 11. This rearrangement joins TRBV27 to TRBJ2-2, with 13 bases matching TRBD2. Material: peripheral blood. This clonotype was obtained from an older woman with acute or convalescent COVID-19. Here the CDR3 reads CASSKGLAGLERGELFF. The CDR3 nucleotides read TGTGCCAGCAGTAAGGGACTAGCGGGGCTAGAGCGGGGGGAGCTGTTTTTT.